This TCR beta chain was recorded in a study of blood T cell repertoires in COVID-19. Looking at the study overall: Some COVID-19 samples were acute and others convalescent; all came from the United States, Italy and Spain. PBMCs, B-cell-depleted T cells, or T cells were the source of the cDNA or gDNA that made up the material.

Original processing notes: The authors estimated nucleated cell counts from reference gene primer amplification. The protocol was immunoSEQ multiplex PCR, while the TCRdb copy is restricted to in-frame clones and leaves out a portion. The DNA was the basis for D and trimming; V, J and clone size are from that table. Of around 250,000 clones in the sample, around 83% are singletons; the top ten hold approximately 6%. The ends were cut back, 6 bases at V and 7 bases at J, with 10 bases in the middle. There are 11 residues in the CDR3. The germline V gene encodes CDR1 LNHDA and CDR2 SQIVND (reference sequence).

Sequenced material: peripheral blood. This chain joins TRBV19 and TRBJ2-7, with D unclear. The sequence came from an elderly man with acute or convalescent COVID-19. The CDR3 nucleotides read TGTGCCAGTAGCAGGTCGCGAGAGCAGTACTTC. Its translation is CASSRSREQYF.